This entry lists 15 T cell receptor beta chains sequenced from one sample in a study of shared clonotypes between healthy human individuals. Clones were read by immunoSEQ multiplex PCR, and TCRdb kept only the in-frame ones, dropping some. Of a few million clones detected, just over 90% appear once; the ten largest clones hold about 0.39%. The sample was naive CD4+ T cells from PBMCs. Subset specified: CD45RA+ positively selected. These TCRs come from a man younger than 35 in good health. Some clones in this sample may be carry-over from other donors' samples.

This chain uses TRBV7-3 with TRBJ1-3, with TRBD1 identical over 9 bases. The length of the CDR3 is 13 residues. Germline trimming cut 5 bases from V and 7 bases from J; bases unmatched to any gene: 3. Germline V gene data show CDR1 as SGHTA and CDR2 as FQGTGA. This CDR3 is CASSIGQGNTIYF. The DNA of the CDR3 is TGTGCCAGCAGCATAGGACAGGGGAACACCATATATTTT.

V gene TRBV5-1 combines with J gene TRBJ1-1; 7 bases align to TRBD1. Germline CDR1 is SGHRS and CDR2 is YFSETQ. The CDR3 is 14 amino acids. The ends lost 4 bases at V and 4 bases at J; junction bases unmatched: 7. The CDR3 DNA reads TGCGCCAGCAGCCCGCAGGGGGAGAGCACTGAAGCTTTCTTT. Amino acid sequence: CASSPQGESTEAFF.

The chain has TRBV28 and TRBJ2-7; a possible D gene is TRBD2 (7 bases). Germline CDR1 MDHEN, CDR2 SYDVKM. The length of the CDR3 is 16 residues. Trimming stripped 6 bases from V and 7 bases from J, with 25 bases between. CDR3 nucleotide sequence: TGTGCCAGCAGCCCCCGTGGGGGGGGCTACACCTGGGAGCAGTACTTC. Translating gives CASSPRGGGYTWEQYF.

The chain links TRBV28 to TRBJ1-2; D unresolved. CDR3 size: 13 residues. From germline, CDR1 is MDHEN and CDR2 SYDVKM. The V gene lost 6 bases and the J gene lost 2 bases, with 10 bases spanning the gap. The CDR3 sequence is CASRRAENYGYTF. CDR3 bases: TGTGCCAGCAGAAGGGCGGAGAACTATGGCTACACCTTC.

On this clone itself: At the DNA level, this CDR3 is encoded by other sequences in the same sample as well. The V and J genes are TRBV10-3 and TRBJ2-7, with D unclear. CDR1 and CDR2 (germline): ENHRY, SYGVKD. The V end lost 4 bases, the J end lost 2 bases, and 3 bases lay between the germline ends. This CDR3 has 11 residues. As DNA, the CDR3 is TGTGCCATCAGTGGTGCCTACGAGCAGTACTTC. It yields the protein CAISGAYEQYF.

The genes are TRBV19 and TRBJ1-1; unclear D gene. CDR3 length: 15 residues. The germline V gene encodes CDR1 LNHDA and CDR2 SQIVND (reference sequence). V shed 2 bases and J shed 3 bases, with 13 bases lying between them. The CDR3: CASSIRGRRDTEAFF. The CDR3 DNA reads TGTGCCAGTAGTATAAGAGGCCGTCGGGACACTGAAGCTTTCTTT.

This rearrangement joins TRBV5-5 to TRBJ2-7; D not resolved. Trimming stripped 0 bases from V and 2 bases from J, with 15 bases between. This CDR3 spans 16 amino acids. Germline assignment: CDR1 SGHKS and CDR2 YYEKEE (reference sequence). CDR3 DNA: TGTGCCAGCAGCTTGGTGCATGTGGGTCGCGCCTACGAGCAGTACTTC. It translates to CASSLVHVGRAYEQYF.

A word on this clone: This sample also contains other DNA sequences that code for the same CDR3. The rearrangement joins TRBV18 to TRBJ1-5, with TRBD1 as a possible D gene (5 bases). Germline V gene sequence: CDR1 KGHSH, CDR2 LQKENI. The germline V and J ends were trimmed by 0 bases and 10 bases, with 7 bases remaining between them. The CDR3 covers 12 residues. DNA for the CDR3: TGTGCCAGCTCACCACCCCAGGGTCCCCAGCATTTT. It specifies CASSPPQGPQHF.

This clone was observed a single time. The V call is TRBV5-4, the J call TRBJ2-1, with 8 bases fitting TRBD2. CDR1 is SGHNT and CDR2 is YYREEE in the germline V gene (reference sequence). J lost 6 bases, V lost 2 bases, and 7 bases had no gene match. There are 15 residues in the CDR3. This chain's CDR3 is CASSLLAGTSNEQFF. The CDR3, as DNA: TGTGCCAGCAGCTTATTAGCCGGGACTAGCAATGAGCAGTTCTTC.

The chain uses TRBV6-1 and TRBJ1-1, with 7 nucleotides matching TRBD1. This CDR3 has 16 residues. The ends lost 4 bases at V and 5 bases at J; junction bases unmatched: 13. The germline V gene has CDR1 MNHNS and CDR2 SASEGT. CDR3 sequence (DNA): TGTGCCAGCAGTGGTACTGACAGGGTTTCGGGAACTGAAGCTTTCTTT. Translation gives CASSGTDRVSGTEAFF.

The chain joins TRBV10-3 to TRBJ2-3; 8 bases line up with TRBD1. The CDR3 has 14 residues. Looked up from germline, CDR1 is ENHRY and CDR2 is SYGVKD. V lost 8 bases and J lost 2; bases outside the gene matches: 6. CDR3 protein: CAIRDRTNTDTQYF. In DNA, the CDR3 is TGTGCCATCCGGGACAGGACAAACACAGATACGCAGTATTTT.

The V gene is TRBV7-2, the J gene TRBJ2-7, with D possibly being TRBD2 (5 bases). The CDR3 length is 14 residues. With 3 bases removed from V and 3 bases from J, the gap between germline ends came to 12 bases. Germline V lookup: CDR1 SGHTA, CDR2 FQGNSA. CDR3 sequence reads: CASSFEQDYYEQYF. CDR3 coding DNA: TGTGCCAGCAGCTTTGAACAAGACTACTACGAGCAGTACTTC.

V is TRBV18 and J is TRBJ1-1; 10 positions agree with TRBD1. The CDR3 consists of 14 residues. Trimming took 3 bases from V and 6 from J; bases not matched to a gene: 4. The germline gives CDR1 KGHSH, CDR2 LQKENI. As DNA, the CDR3 is TGTGCCAGCTCACCCGGGGACAGGGGCGCTGAAGCTTTCTTT. Its protein is CASSPGDRGAEAFF. The variable domain in full, with the rest retrieved from reference TRBV18 and TRBJ1-1, is NAGVMQNPRHLVRRRGQEARLRCSPMKGHSHVYWYRQLPEEGLKFMVYLQKENIIDESGMPKERFSAEFPKEGPSILRIQQVVRGDSAAYFCASSPGDRGAEAFFGQGTRLTVV.

This chain uses TRBV7-9 with TRBJ2-1, with 9 nucleotides matching TRBD2. Germline CDR1 reads SEHNR; CDR2 reads FQNEAQ (reference sequence). This CDR3 comprises 15 residues. Trimming removed 3 bases from V and 9 bases from J; junction bases left unmatched: 9. The CDR3 is CASSFLSGSPVEQFF. DNA for the CDR3: TGTGCCAGCAGCTTCCTTAGCGGGAGCCCCGTTGAGCAGTTCTTC.

V and J are TRBV30 and TRBJ2-1; 9 positions match TRBD2. Germline CDR1 and CDR2: GTSNPN and SVGIG (reference sequence). The CDR3 has 13 amino acids. V lost 5 bases to trimming and J lost 7 bases; unmatched junction nucleotides: 6. The CDR3 loop reads CAWASGVRNEQFF. The CDR3 DNA is TGTGCCTGGGCTAGCGGGGTCAGGAATGAGCAGTTCTTC.